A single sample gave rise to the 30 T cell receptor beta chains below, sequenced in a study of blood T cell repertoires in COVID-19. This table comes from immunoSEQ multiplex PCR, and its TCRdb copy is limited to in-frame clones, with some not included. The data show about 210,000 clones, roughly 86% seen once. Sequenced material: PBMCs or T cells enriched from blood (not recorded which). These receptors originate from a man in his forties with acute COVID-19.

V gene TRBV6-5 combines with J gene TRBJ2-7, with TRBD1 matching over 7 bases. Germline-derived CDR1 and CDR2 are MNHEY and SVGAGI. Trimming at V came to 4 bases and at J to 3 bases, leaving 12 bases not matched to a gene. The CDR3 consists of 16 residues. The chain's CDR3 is CASSLGGPGGGYEQYF. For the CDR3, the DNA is TGTGCCAGCAGTTTAGGGGGCCCAGGGGGTGGCTACGAGCAGTACTTC.

The CDR3 region is CASSPLGTSGSREQYF. CDR3 nucleotides: TGCGCCAGCAGCCCACTGGGGACTAGCGGGAGCCGGGAGCAGTACTTC. The J gene is TRBJ2-7, the V gene TRBV4-1; 14 bases fit TRBD2. The CDR3 consists of 16 residues. Trimming removed 4 bases from V and 7 bases from J; junction bases left unmatched: 9. Germline CDR1 MGHRA, CDR2 YSYEKL.

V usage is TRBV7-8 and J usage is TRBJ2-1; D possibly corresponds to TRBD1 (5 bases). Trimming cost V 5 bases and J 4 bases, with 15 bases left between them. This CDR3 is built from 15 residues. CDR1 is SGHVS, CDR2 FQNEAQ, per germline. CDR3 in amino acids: CASSRNLQAYNEQFF. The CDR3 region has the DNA TGTGCCAGCAGCCGAAACTTACAGGCATACAATGAGCAGTTCTTC. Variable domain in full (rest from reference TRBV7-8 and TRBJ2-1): GAGVSQSPRYKVAKRGQDVALRCDPISGHVSLFWYQQALGQGPEFLTYFQNEAQLDKSGLPSDRFFAERPEGSVSTLKIQRTQQEDSAVYLCASSRNLQAYNEQFFGPGTRLTVL.

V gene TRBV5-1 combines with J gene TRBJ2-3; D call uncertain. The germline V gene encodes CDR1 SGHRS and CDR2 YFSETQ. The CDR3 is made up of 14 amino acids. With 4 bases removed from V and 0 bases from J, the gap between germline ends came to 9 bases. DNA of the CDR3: TGCGCCAGCAGCCCCGGGTGGAGCACAGATACGCAGTATTTT. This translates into CASSPGWSTDTQYF.

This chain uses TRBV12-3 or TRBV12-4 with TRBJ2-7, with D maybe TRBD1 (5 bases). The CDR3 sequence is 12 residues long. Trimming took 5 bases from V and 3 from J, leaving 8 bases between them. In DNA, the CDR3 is TGTGCCAGCAGTAGGACAAACTACGAGCAGTACTTC. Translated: CASSRTNYEQYF.

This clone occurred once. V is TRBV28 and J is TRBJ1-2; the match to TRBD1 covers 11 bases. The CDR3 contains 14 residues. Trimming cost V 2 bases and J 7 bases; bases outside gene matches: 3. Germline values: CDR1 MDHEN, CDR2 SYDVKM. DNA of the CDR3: TGTGCCAGCAGTTTAATCGGGACAGGGGGTGGCTACACCTTC. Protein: CASSLIGTGGGYTF.

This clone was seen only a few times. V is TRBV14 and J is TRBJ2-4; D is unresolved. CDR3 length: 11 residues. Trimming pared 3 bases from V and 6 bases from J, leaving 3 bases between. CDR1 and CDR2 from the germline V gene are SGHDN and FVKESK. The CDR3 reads CASSHSNIQYF. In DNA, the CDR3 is TGTGCCAGCAGCCACTCAAACATTCAGTACTTC.

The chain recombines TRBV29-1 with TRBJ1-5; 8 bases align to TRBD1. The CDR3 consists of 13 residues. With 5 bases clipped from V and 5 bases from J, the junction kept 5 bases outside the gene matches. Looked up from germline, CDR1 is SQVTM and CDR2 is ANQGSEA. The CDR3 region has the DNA TGCAGCGTTCTCGGACAGGGTGATCAGCCCCAGCATTTT. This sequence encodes CSVLGQGDQPQHF. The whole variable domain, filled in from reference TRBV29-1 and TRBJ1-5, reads SAVISQKPSRDICQRGTSLTIQCQVDSQVTMMFWYRQQPGQSLTLIATANQGSEATYESGFVIDKFPISRPNLTFSTLTVSNMSPEDSSIYLCSVLGQGDQPQHFGDGTRLSIL.

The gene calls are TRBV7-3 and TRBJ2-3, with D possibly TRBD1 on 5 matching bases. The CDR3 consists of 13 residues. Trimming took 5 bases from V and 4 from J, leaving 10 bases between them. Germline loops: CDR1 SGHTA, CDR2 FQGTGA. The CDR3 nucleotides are TGTGCCAGCAGCACTGCAGGGCCAGATACGCAGTATTTT. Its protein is CASSTAGPDTQYF.

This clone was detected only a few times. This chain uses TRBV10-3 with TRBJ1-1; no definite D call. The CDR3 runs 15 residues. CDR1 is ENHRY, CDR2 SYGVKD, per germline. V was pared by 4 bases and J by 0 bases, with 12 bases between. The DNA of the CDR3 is TGTGCCATCAGTGTCCTGGGCGACATGAACACTGAAGCTTTCTTT. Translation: CAISVLGDMNTEAFF.

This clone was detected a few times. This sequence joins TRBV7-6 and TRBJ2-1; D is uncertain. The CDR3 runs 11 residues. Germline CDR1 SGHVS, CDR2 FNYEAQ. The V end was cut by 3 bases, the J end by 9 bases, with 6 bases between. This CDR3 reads CASSFSSEQFF. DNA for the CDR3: TGTGCCAGCAGCTTTTCCTCTGAGCAGTTCTTC.

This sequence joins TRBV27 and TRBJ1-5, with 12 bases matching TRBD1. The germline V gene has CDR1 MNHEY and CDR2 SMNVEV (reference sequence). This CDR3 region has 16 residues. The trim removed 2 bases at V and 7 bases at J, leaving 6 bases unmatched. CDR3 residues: CASSLRGQGAYQPQHF. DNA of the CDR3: TGTGCCAGCAGTTTAAGGGGACAGGGGGCCTACCAGCCCCAGCATTTT.

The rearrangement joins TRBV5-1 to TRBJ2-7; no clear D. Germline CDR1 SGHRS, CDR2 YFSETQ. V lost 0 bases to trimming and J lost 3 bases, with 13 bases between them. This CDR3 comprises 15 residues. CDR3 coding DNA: TGCGCCAGCAGCTTGGAATCTAGAAGAAGCTACGAGCAGTACTTC. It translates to CASSLESRRSYEQYF.

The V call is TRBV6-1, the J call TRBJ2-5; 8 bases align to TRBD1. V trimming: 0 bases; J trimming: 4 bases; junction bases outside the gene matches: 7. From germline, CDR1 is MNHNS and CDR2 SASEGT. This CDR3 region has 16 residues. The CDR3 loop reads CASSEALGTGGETQYF. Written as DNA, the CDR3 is TGTGCCAGCAGTGAAGCGCTCGGAACAGGGGGAGAGACCCAGTACTTC.

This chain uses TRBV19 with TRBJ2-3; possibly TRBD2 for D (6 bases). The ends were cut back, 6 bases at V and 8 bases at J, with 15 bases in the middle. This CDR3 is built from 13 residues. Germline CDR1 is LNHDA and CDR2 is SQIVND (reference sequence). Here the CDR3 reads CASRLPGGSTQYF. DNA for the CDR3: TGTGCCAGTAGACTCCCCGGAGGGAGTACGCAGTATTTT.

The CDR3 region is CASSLWFGAGRSYEQYF. DNA of the CDR3: TGTGCCAGCAGCTTGTGGTTTGGAGCGGGACGGTCCTACGAGCAGTACTTC. The chain combines TRBV5-6 with TRBJ2-7, with TRBD2 matching over 7 bases. Germline lookup yields CDR1 SGHDT and CDR2 YYEEEE. This CDR3 is built from 17 residues. Trimming removed 1 base from V and 1 base from J; junction bases left unmatched: 11.

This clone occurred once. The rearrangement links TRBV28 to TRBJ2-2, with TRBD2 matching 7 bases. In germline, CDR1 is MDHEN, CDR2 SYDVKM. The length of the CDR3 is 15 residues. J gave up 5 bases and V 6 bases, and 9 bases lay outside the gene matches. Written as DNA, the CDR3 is TGTGCCAGCAGCCCCGGCGGGGGATGGACCGGGGAGCTGTTTTTT. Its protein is CASSPGGGWTGELFF.

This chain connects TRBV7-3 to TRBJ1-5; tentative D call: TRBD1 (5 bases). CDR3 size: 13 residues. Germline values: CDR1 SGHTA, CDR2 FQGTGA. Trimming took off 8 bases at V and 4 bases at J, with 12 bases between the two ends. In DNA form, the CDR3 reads TGTGCCAGCGGGGAGGGGCCAAATCAGCCCCAGCATTTT. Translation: CASGEGPNQPQHF.

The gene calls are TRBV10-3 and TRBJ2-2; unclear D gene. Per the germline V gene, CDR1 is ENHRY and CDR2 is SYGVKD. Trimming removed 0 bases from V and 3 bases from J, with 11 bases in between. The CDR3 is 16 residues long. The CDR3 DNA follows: TGTGCCATCAGTGAGTCAGGAAGGAGCGACACCGGGGAGCTGTTTTTT. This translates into CAISESGRSDTGELFF.

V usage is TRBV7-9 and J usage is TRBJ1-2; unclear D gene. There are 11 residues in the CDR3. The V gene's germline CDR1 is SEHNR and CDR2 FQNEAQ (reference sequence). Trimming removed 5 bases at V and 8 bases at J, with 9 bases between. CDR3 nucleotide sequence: TGTGCCAGCAGCCGGGGTTTGGGCTACACCTTC. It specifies CASSRGLGYTF.

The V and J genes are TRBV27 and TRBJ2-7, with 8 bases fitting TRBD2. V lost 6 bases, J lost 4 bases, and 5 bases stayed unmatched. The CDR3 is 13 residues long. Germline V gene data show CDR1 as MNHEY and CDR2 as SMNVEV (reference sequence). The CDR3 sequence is CASSIAGPYEQYF. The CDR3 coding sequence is TGTGCCAGCAGCATAGCGGGACCGTACGAGCAGTACTTC.

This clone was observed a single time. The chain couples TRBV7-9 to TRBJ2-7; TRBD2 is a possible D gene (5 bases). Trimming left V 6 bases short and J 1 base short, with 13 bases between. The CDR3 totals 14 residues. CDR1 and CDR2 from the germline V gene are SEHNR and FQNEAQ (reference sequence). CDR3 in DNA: TGTGCCAGCAGGAGGGCCGGCCCGTCCTACGAGCAGTACTTC. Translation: CASRRAGPSYEQYF.

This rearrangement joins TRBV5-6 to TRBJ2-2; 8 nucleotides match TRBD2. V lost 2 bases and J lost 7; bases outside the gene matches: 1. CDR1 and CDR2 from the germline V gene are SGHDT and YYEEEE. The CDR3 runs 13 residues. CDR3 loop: CASSLSGGGELFF. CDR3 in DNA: TGTGCCAGCAGCTTAAGCGGGGGCGGGGAGCTGTTTTTT. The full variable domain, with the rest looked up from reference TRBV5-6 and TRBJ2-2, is DAGVTQSPTHLIKTRGQQVTLRCSPKSGHDTVSWYQQALGQGPQFIFQYYEEEERQRGNFPDRFSGHQFPNYSSELNVNALLLGDSALYLCASSLSGGGELFFGEGSRLTVL.

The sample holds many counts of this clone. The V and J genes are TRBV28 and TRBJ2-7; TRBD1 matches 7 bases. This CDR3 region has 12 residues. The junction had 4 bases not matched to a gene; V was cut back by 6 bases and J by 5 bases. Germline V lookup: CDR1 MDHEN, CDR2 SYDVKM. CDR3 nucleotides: TGTGCCAGCAGACAGGGGCCGCACGAGCAGTACTTC. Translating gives CASRQGPHEQYF.

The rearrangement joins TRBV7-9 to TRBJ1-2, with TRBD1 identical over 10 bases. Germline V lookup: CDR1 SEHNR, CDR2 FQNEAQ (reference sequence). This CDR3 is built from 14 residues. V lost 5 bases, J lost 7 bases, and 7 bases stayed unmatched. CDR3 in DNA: TGTGCCAGCAGCGACCCCCGGGACAGGGGTGGCTACACCTTC. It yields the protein CASSDPRDRGGYTF. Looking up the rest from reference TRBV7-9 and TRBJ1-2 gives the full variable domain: DTGVSQNPRHKITKRGQNVTFRCDPISEHNRLYWYRQTLGQGPEFLTYFQNEAQLEKSRLLSDRFSAERPKGSFSTLEIQRTEQGDSAMYLCASSDPRDRGGYTFGSGTRLTVV.

The CDR3 DNA sequence: TGTGCCACCAGTGATTTGCAAGGGAGTCAGGAGACCCAGTACTTC. Its translation is CATSDLQGSQETQYF. The chain joins TRBV24-1 to TRBJ2-5; possibly TRBD2 for D (5 bases). The germline V and J ends were trimmed by 0 bases and 5 bases, with 12 bases remaining between them. This CDR3 region has 15 residues. Germline values: CDR1 KGHDR, CDR2 SFDVKD.

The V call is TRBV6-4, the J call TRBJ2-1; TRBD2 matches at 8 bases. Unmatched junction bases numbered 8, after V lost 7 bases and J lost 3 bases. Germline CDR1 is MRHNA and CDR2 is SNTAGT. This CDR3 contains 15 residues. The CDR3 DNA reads TGTGCCAGCATGGTTTGGCGGGAGGTCTACAATGAGCAGTTCTTC. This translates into CASMVWREVYNEQFF.

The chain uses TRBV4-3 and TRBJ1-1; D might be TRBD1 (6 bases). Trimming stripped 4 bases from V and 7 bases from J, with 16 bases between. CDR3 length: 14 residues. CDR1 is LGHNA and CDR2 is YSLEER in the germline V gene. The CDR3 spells CASSRSTGFSEAFF. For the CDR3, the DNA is TGCGCCAGCAGCCGTAGTACAGGGTTCAGTGAAGCTTTCTTT.

This CDR3 is CAGTGNQGELFF. DNA of the CDR3: TGTGCCGGAACAGGAAATCAGGGGGAGCTGTTTTTT. The genes are TRBV2 and TRBJ2-2, with a possible D match to TRBD1 (5 bases). This CDR3 has 12 amino acids. V gave up 11 bases and J gave up 8 bases, with 15 bases separating them. The germline V gene has CDR1 SNHLY and CDR2 FYNNEI.

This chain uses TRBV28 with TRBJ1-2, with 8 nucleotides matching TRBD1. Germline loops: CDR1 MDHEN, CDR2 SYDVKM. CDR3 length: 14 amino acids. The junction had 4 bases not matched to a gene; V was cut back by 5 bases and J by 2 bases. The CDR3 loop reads CASSATGENYGYTF. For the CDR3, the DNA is TGTGCCAGCAGTGCGACAGGGGAGAACTATGGCTACACCTTC.